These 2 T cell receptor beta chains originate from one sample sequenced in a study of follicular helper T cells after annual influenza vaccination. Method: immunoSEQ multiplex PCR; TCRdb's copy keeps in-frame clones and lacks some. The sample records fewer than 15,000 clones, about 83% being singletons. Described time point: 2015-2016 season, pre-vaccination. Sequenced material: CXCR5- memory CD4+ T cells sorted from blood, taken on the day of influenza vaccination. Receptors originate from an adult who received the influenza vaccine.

The CDR3 here is CASSVFSVPNTGELFF. The DNA of the CDR3 is TGTGCCAGCAGCGTCTTTAGCGTTCCGAACACCGGGGAGCTGTTTTTT. V gene TRBV7-3 combines with J gene TRBJ2-2, with a possible D match to TRBD2 (5 bases). This CDR3 comprises 16 residues. V lost 5 bases to trimming and J lost 0 bases, with 13 bases between them. Per the germline V gene, CDR1 is SGHTA and CDR2 is FQGTGA. The full variable domain, in which reference TRBV7-3 and TRBJ2-2 provide the parts outside the CDR3, is GAGVSQTPSNKVTEKGKYVELRCDPISGHTALYWYRQSLGQGPEFLIYFQGTGAADDSGLPNDRFFAVRPEGSVSTLKIQRTERGDSAVYLCASSVFSVPNTGELFFGEGSRLTVL.

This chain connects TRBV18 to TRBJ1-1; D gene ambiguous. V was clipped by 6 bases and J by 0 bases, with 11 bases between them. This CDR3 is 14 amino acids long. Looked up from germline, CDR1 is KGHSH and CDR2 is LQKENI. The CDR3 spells CASSSAGMNTEAFF. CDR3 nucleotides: TGTGCCAGCTCCTCAGCGGGCATGAACACTGAAGCTTTCTTT.